The entry below gives a single T cell receptor (beta chain) sequence along with its context. Its antigen is unknown. It was with 60 Vbeta and 13 Jbeta primers that the PCR ran. Sequencing was performed with immunoSEQ multiplex PCR; in TCRdb, only in-frame clones are kept and a portion is missing. The data contain about 120,000 clones, roughly 78% of them seen just once; the ten biggest clones take up 3% to 4.5%. The record originates from a study of cytomegalovirus exposure and HLA in healthy donors. Overall study findings and caveats: TCR beta V- and J-gene trimming was later associated with a missense DCLRE1C variant. In terms of immune exposure information, only CMV serostatus was available. Analyses of presence/absence relied on an assumption of roughly uniform sequencing depth across donors.

The CDR3 contains 13 residues. CDR1 and CDR2 (germline): MGHRA, YSYEKL. The ends were cut back, 4 bases at V and 0 bases at J, with 7 bases in the middle. This chain joins TRBV4-1 and TRBJ2-7; the D is unclear. Sequenced sample: PBMCs. This receptor was taken from a man aged 25 to 40 in good health and CMV-seronegative. CDR3 DNA: TGCGCCAGCAGCCCCAGGAACTCCTACGAGCAGTACTTC. Its translation: CASSPRNSYEQYF.